Given below is one T cell receptor (beta chain) in context. This clonotype was seen many times. The specificity of this receptor is unknown. Nothing much larger sits one base from this clone, and base qualities are not available. Stable Graves' hyperthyroidism was defined as no progression to ophthalmopathy during 18 months of follow-up. Hyperthyroidism patients were newly diagnosed, with disease duration under 2 months, and aged 18 to 65 years. Patients with uncontrolled infections, other autoimmune diseases, pregnancy or lactation were excluded. Diagnoses were based on clinical symptoms, serum thyroxine and TRAb, thyroid ultrasound and orbital computed tomography. PBMCs were isolated from 8 to 10 ml of fresh peripheral blood by Ficoll-Paque density gradient centrifugation. Total RNA was extracted with Trizol reagent, and quality was checked on an Agilent 2100 Bioanalyzer. This sample was taken from a study of T cells in Graves' hyperthyroidism and ophthalmopathy (dated by TCRdb to the late 2010s). The study in broad terms: Peripheral blood samples were taken at initial diagnosis, before any treatment was given. To identify distinguishing TCR V-J signatures, a discovery cohort of around 100 patients was used, comprising 43 with Graves' ophthalmopathy and some 57 with stable Graves' hyperthyroidism. Whether ophthalmopathy could be predicted prospectively was tested in an independent validation cohort made up of under 20 hyperthyroidism patients plus 17 patients who later progressed to ophthalmopathy. The 100 or so discovery patients were randomly split 7:3 into training and test sets. The study also compared thyroid tissue and blood T-cell repertoires from about six Graves' hyperthyroidism patients. Following sampling, methimazole starting at 30 mg daily was given to hyperthyroidism patients, and high-dose intravenous methylprednisolone was given to ophthalmopathy patients. The paper reports TCR Vbeta CDR3 sequencing of fewer than 150 peripheral blood samples: 43 ophthalmopathy, 70 to 85 hyperthyroidism and around 17 progressor patients.

Study-wide conclusions, independent of this receptor: During validation, the model predicted progression to ophthalmopathy a median of approximately 6.5 months ahead of onset, with almost 71% sensitivity and roughly 75% specificity. Blood samples also contained most of the expanded thyroid clonotypes (frequency above 0.001), which suggests that blood repertoires may reflect thyroid immune responses. In cross-validation, a model built on a 13 V-J signature told ophthalmopathy apart from stable hyperthyroidism with just under 90% sensitivity and roughly 83% specificity, and in testing the same model reached 80%/75%. Sample size was not statistically predetermined, and investigators were not blinded to group allocation.

The TCR beta CDR3 regions were amplified from the RNA transcripts. A first-round RT-PCR of the TCR CDR3 used the HTBI primer set with the Qiagen OneStep RT-PCR kit. Libraries were constructed in a second round of multiplex PCR, after which size selection and purification were performed. Paired-end sequencing of the libraries was performed with 100 bp reads on an Illumina HiSeq2000. Per the source publication's procedure: Raw data were processed with SOAPnuke, discarding reads with adapters, uncalled bases, mean Phred below 15, or no exact constant-primer or identifier match. COPE v1.2.5 was used to merge high-quality paired reads, and clonotypes were defined as unique nucleotide sequences. MiTCR v1.1 was used to align the clonotypes against IMGT TRBV, TRBD and TRBJ reference segments. Only V-J combinations with frequency above 0.0001, covering roughly 99% of repertoires, were analysed. The TCS score was defined as F50 (clonal expansion) divided by E x V (chaos), with BLOSUM62-based TCRdist calculated between CDR3 peptides within each V-J. Welch's t-statistics and random forest reduced 500 to 650 V-J features to roughly 13, which were used in a naive Bayes classifier (R e1071). The public reads were run again by TCRdb, first through fastp at Q25 and then through MiXCR, and only productive beta chains were kept. A single entry per CDR3 protein holds the most common genes and DNA from its merged rows. The V and J calls were not made by the authors but by TCRdb's processing. A total of more than 500,000 distinct CDR3 sequences appear in this sample, 11% to 15% of them only once. The ten largest clones add up to around 14% of the sample.

In the germline V gene (reference sequence), CDR1 corresponds to MNHNY and CDR2 to SVGAGI. The CDR3 numbers 15 residues from cysteine through phenylalanine. Kept here is only the CDR3 DNA, which spans 45 bases and is read in frame from base 1. The germline V and J ends show losses of 3 bases and 0 bases respectively, and no gene match explains 3 bases of the junction. This chain is built from TRBV6-6 and TRBJ2-3; 7 bases in between match TRBD1. The sequence derives from a woman aged 40 to 50 with Graves' hyperthyroidism. Sequencing was carried out using blood. The DNA reads as follows: TGTGCCAGCAGTTATCGACAGGGAAGCACAGATACGCAGTATTTT. The encoded protein is CASSYRQGSTDTQYF.